This T cell receptor beta chain was observed in a study of shared clonotypes between healthy human individuals. Libraries were prepared by immunoSEQ multiplex PCR; TCRdb keeps only in-frame clonotypes and omits some of them. The profile shows some 2,500,000 clones, roughly 90% of them singletons. The CDR3 runs to 17 residues. Germline V gene data show CDR1 as SGHRS and CDR2 as YFSETQ. The V end lost 0 bases, the J end lost 2 bases, and 18 bases lay between the germline ends. The chain recombines TRBV5-1 with TRBJ2-7; D might be TRBD1 or TRBD2, each matching 5 bases. The origin of this receptor is a man aged 18-30 years in good health. Some clones in this sample may be carry-over from other donors' samples. Sample: naive CD4+ T cells from PBMCs. Subset defined: CD45RA+ positively selected. The CDR3 DNA is TGCGCCAGCAGCTTGGGTCGTGCGAGGGGATATACCTACGAGCAGTACTTC. Its translation is CASSLGRARGYTYEQYF.